Below, 14 T cell receptor beta chains from the same sample are listed, as sequenced in a study of blood T cell repertoires in COVID-19. Some clones are missing from TCRdb's copy, which holds only in-frame ones; the method was immunoSEQ multiplex PCR. The table records about 250,000 clones, roughly 84% of them present only once. The specimen sequenced was peripheral blood. The receptors stem from a woman in her thirties or forties who had recovered from COVID-19.

CDR3 bases: TGTGCCAGTAGTATAGTCGGGAGCAATCAGCCCCAGCATTTT. Protein sequence: CASSIVGSNQPQHF. This rearrangement joins TRBV19 to TRBJ1-5; D ambiguous. This CDR3 comprises 14 residues. Germline loops: CDR1 LNHDA, CDR2 SQIVND (reference sequence). With 1 base removed from V and 1 base from J, the gap between germline ends came to 5 bases.

This clone came up once. V usage is TRBV5-1 and J usage is TRBJ1-1; no clear D gene. The CDR3 runs 13 residues. Trimming removed 2 bases at V and 1 base at J, with 6 bases between. The germline V gene encodes CDR1 SGHRS and CDR2 YFSETQ. This CDR3 is CASSFYRNTEAFF. CDR3 bases: TGCGCCAGCAGCTTTTACAGGAACACTGAAGCTTTCTTT.

J is TRBJ2-7 and V is TRBV3-1 (or the pseudogene TRBV3-2), with a possible D match to TRBD1 (6 bases). CDR1 is LGHDT and CDR2 is YNNKEL in the germline V gene (reference sequence). V was pared by 0 bases and J by 0 bases, with 6 bases between. The CDR3 is 14 amino acids. CDR3 protein: CASSQEQGSYEQYF. The CDR3 DNA reads TGTGCCAGCAGCCAAGAACAGGGCTCCTACGAGCAGTACTTC.

The chain employs TRBV2 and TRBJ1-6; TRBD1 aligns across 7 bases. The junction had 3 bases not matched to a gene; V was cut back by 4 bases and J by 0 bases. This CDR3 spans 16 amino acids. The germline CDR1 and CDR2 sequences are SNHLY and FYNNEI. The CDR3 nucleotides are TGTGCCAGCAGTGGGGGACAGAGCTCCTATAATTCACCCCTCCACTTT. The encoded protein is CASSGGQSSYNSPLHF. The variable domain in full, completed from reference TRBV2 and TRBJ1-6, reads EPEVTQTPSHQVTQMGQEVILRCVPISNHLYFYWYRQILGQKVEFLVSFYNNEISEKSEIFDDQFSVERPDGSNFTLKIRSTKLEDSAMYFCASSGGQSSYNSPLHFGNGTRLTVT.

The CDR3 nucleotides are TGTGCCAGCAGCTTCTTTATAGACACAGATACGCAGTATTTT. Translation gives CASSFFIDTDTQYF. The chain combines TRBV11-2 with TRBJ2-3; no definite D call. The CDR3 is 14 residues long. Germline V gene data show CDR1 as SGHAT and CDR2 as FQNNGV. Deletions cut 3 bases from V and 2 bases from J, with 9 bases between.

This chain uses TRBV28 with TRBJ2-6; 7 nucleotides align to TRBD2. V was clipped by 7 bases and J by 2 bases; unmatched bases: 5. CDR3 length: 15 residues. Per the germline V gene, CDR1 is MDHEN and CDR2 is SYDVKM. The CDR3 spells CASTLSGAGANVLTF. The CDR3 nucleotides read TGTGCCAGCACCCTAAGCGGGGCTGGGGCCAACGTCCTGACTTTC.

The rearrangement links TRBV6-1 to TRBJ1-5; 7 bases line up with TRBD1. CDR1 MNHNS and CDR2 SASEGT come from the germline V gene. The CDR3 loop spans 17 amino acids. V lost 4 bases, J lost 0 bases, and 9 bases stayed unmatched. The CDR3 bases are TGTGCCAGCAGTGGACAGGGTTTTTTGGGTAGCAATCAGCCCCAGCATTTT. It yields the protein CASSGQGFLGSNQPQHF.

The CDR3 DNA reads TGCGCCAGCAGCCCAGGGCAAAACTTGAACTATGGCTACACCTTC. This translates into CASSPGQNLNYGYTF. This chain joins TRBV5-1 and TRBJ1-2, with D maybe TRBD1 (5 bases). The V end lost 4 bases, the J end lost 2 bases, and 15 bases lay between the germline ends. Germline CDR1 and CDR2: SGHRS and YFSETQ. The CDR3 is 15 amino acids.

The chain joins TRBV2 to TRBJ2-3; no firm D call. Trimming shortened V by 5 bases and J by 6 bases, and 6 bases separated the two germline ends. Germline CDR1 and CDR2: SNHLY and FYNNEI. The CDR3 consists of 11 residues. Here the CDR3 reads CASSTRDTQYF. CDR3 nucleotide sequence: TGTGCCAGCAGTACGCGGGATACGCAGTATTTT.

This chain uses TRBV3-1 (or the pseudogene TRBV3-2) with TRBJ2-3, with D possibly being TRBD1 (6 bases). The CDR3 contains 13 residues. Germline lookup yields CDR1 LGHDT and CDR2 YNNKEL (reference sequence). The V gene lost 1 base and the J gene lost 10 bases, with 12 bases spanning the gap. CDR3 bases: TGTGCCAGCAGCCAAGTGGGACAACCATCGCAGTATTTT. As protein: CASSQVGQPSQYF.

The V call is TRBV6-2 or TRBV6-3, the J call TRBJ2-1, with D perhaps matching TRBD1 (6 bases). Germline V lookup: CDR1 MNHEY, CDR2 SVGEGT. The CDR3 totals 13 residues. The ends were cut back, 6 bases at V and 4 bases at J, with 10 bases in the middle. CDR3 sequence: CASSRTEYNEQFF. The CDR3 nucleotides are TGTGCCAGCAGCCGGACAGAATACAATGAGCAGTTCTTC.

V gene TRBV18 combines with J gene TRBJ1-1, with TRBD1 identical over 8 bases. J was trimmed by 8 bases and V by 3 bases; bases with no gene match: 11. Germline assignment: CDR1 KGHSH and CDR2 LQKENI. The CDR3 consists of 15 residues. The CDR3 spells CASSPTSTGVGEAFF. The CDR3 DNA sequence: TGTGCCAGCTCACCCACTTCGACAGGGGTGGGGGAAGCTTTCTTT. The complete variable domain, with remaining parts taken from reference TRBV18 and TRBJ1-1, reads NAGVMQNPRHLVRRRGQEARLRCSPMKGHSHVYWYRQLPEEGLKFMVYLQKENIIDESGMPKERFSAEFPKEGPSILRIQQVVRGDSAAYFCASSPTSTGVGEAFFGQGTRLTVV.

The chain combines TRBV28 with TRBJ1-1; D is possibly TRBD1 (5 bases). With 6 bases removed from V and 5 bases from J, the gap between germline ends came to 16 bases. CDR3 size: 14 residues. Germline lookup yields CDR1 MDHEN and CDR2 SYDVKM. CDR3 DNA: TGTGCCAGCAGCGGGGGAGGGCGCGGGACTGAAGCTTTCTTT. Translation: CASSGGGRGTEAFF. Complete variable domain (other parts from reference TRBV28 and TRBJ1-1): DVKVTQSSRYLVKRTGEKVFLECVQDMDHENMFWYRQDPGLGLRLIYFSYDVKMKEKGDIPEGYSVSREKKERFSLILESASTNQTSMYLCASSGGGRGTEAFFGQGTRLTVV.

The gene calls are TRBV13 and TRBJ2-7; D is perhaps TRBD1 (6 bases). This CDR3 is 18 amino acids long. Germline CDR1 PRHDT, CDR2 FYEKMQ (reference sequence). V gave up 6 bases and J gave up 9 bases, with 33 bases separating them. The CDR3 region has the DNA TGTGCCAGCAGGCCCGAAAGGGGGAACGAGGCGGGTGAGAGGGTGCAGTACTTC. This sequence encodes CASRPERGNEAGERVQYF.